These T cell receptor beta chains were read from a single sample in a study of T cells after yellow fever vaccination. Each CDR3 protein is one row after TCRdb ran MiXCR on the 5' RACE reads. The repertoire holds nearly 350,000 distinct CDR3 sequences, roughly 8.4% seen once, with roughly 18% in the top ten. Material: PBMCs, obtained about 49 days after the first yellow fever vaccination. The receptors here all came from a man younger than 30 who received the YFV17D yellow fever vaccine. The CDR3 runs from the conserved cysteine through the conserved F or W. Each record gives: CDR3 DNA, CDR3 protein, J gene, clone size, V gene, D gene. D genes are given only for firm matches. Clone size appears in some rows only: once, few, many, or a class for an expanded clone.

TGTGCCAGCAGTTACCACCCTAGCACAGATACGCAGTATTTT,CASSYHPSTDTQYF,TRBJ2-3,many,TRBV6-5,NA
TGTGCCAGCATGGAGTCATATGGCTACACCTTC,CASMESYGYTF,TRBJ1-2,NA,TRBV25-1,NA
TGTGCCACCAGTGACACCGACAGGGCCGGTGGTGGGCAGTATTTT,CATSDTDRAGGGQYF,TRBJ2-3,few,TRBV24-1,TRBD1
TGCGCCAGCAGCCAAAGAGGGGGTCAATACGCGGCCTACAATGAGCAGTTCTTC,CASSQRGGQYAAYNEQFF,TRBJ2-1,NA,TRBV4-3,NA
TGCGCCAGCCGGCGGGACATTAACACTGAAGCTTTCTTT,CASRRDINTEAFF,TRBJ1-1,NA,TRBV5-1,NA
TGTGCCAGCAGTGAAGAAGTGGTAGCTTTCTTT,CASSEEVVAFF,TRBJ1-1,few,TRBV2,NA
TGTGCCAGCAGTTCCCGGACAGAGAATTACAATGAGCAGTTCTTC,CASSSRTENYNEQFF,TRBJ2-1,NA,TRBV5-8,NA
TGTGCCAGCAGCTCCTCGTTAGGGACGGCACAAGAGACCCAGTACTTC,CASSSSLGTAQETQYF,TRBJ2-5,NA,TRBV7-2,NA
TGTGCCAGCAGCTTGGGACCCATACGATTAGCGGATATGAACACTGAAGCTTTCTTT,CASSLGPIRLADMNTEAFF,TRBJ1-1,NA,TRBV5-4,NA
TGTGCCAGCAGCCGTCCTCCGGGAACTAACACCGGGGAGCTGTTTTTT,CASSRPPGTNTGELFF,TRBJ2-2,NA,TRBV7-6,NA
TGCAGTGCTAGAGCCGGCTCTGGAAACACCATATATTTT,CSARAGSGNTIYF,TRBJ1-3,NA,TRBV20-1,NA
TGTGCCAGCAGACCTAGCGGGGGGGCAAGTGATACGCAGTATTTT,CASRPSGGASDTQYF,TRBJ2-3,many,TRBV5-4,TRBD2
TGTGCCAGCAGTTTCCGGGTGAGGAACACTGAAGCTTTCTTT,CASSFRVRNTEAFF,TRBJ1-1,NA,TRBV12-3/TRBV12-4,NA
TGCGCCAGCAGCCCCCCGGGGCAGACCTACGAGCAGTACTTC,CASSPPGQTYEQYF,TRBJ2-7,NA,TRBV5-1,NA
TGTGCCAGCAGCTTCGACCAAACCACTGAAGCTTTCTTT,CASSFDQTTEAFF,TRBJ1-1,few,TRBV7-3,NA
TGTGCCACCAGCACCCGAAAGGGGACCGGCACTGAAGCTTTCTTT,CATSTRKGTGTEAFF,TRBJ1-1,few,TRBV15,NA
TGTGCCACCAGTGAACCCAGTCGGCGAGAGACCCAGTACTTC,CATSEPSRRETQYF,TRBJ2-5,NA,TRBV24-1,NA
TGTGCCATCCGGCTACCTAACTACGAGCAGTACTTC,CAIRLPNYEQYF,TRBJ2-7,NA,TRBV10-3,NA
TGTGCCAGCAGCTTGTACGGGACAGGTGGCTACACCTTC,CASSLYGTGGYTF,TRBJ1-2,many,TRBV5-5,TRBD1
TGTGCCATCAGTGAGTCCAAGACAGAGTGGAAATCGGGAGAAGAAAAACTGTTTTTT,CAISESKTEWKSGEEKLFF,TRBJ1-4,few,TRBV10-3,NA
TGTGCCAGCAGCGGTCTACCTAGCAATCAGCCCCAGCATTTT,CASSGLPSNQPQHF,TRBJ1-5,few,TRBV9,NA
TGTGCCAGCAGCTCCCCTACAGGGATTAATGAAAAACTGTTTTTT,CASSSPTGINEKLFF,TRBJ1-4,few,TRBV7-9,NA
TGTGCCAGCTCAACTAACCTAATCCAAGAGACCCAGTACTTC,CASSTNLIQETQYF,TRBJ2-5,NA,TRBV18,NA
TGTGCCAGCAGCTACACGGGGGGCTCTCCTCCGGAGTTCTTC,CASSYTGGSPPEFF,TRBJ2-1,many,TRBV7-9,NA
TGTGCCAGCAGCTTAGGGGAAACAGGGATTAATGAGCAGTTCTTC,CASSLGETGINEQFF,TRBJ2-1,NA,TRBV7-8,NA
TGTGCCAGTACCTCCGGGACAAAAATAAACGAGCAGTACTTC,CASTSGTKINEQYF,TRBJ2-7,few,TRBV19,NA
TGCAGCGCCCAGGGTCCCTACGAGCAGTACTTC,CSAQGPYEQYF,TRBJ2-7,NA,TRBV29-1,NA
TGTGCCACCAGCAGGTTCGCACAGGGGGTGGGGGAGTTCTTC,CATSRFAQGVGEFF,TRBJ2-1,few,TRBV15,TRBD1
TGTGCCAGCAGCTTTGCCGGAGTAGCCAAAAACATTCAGTACTTC,CASSFAGVAKNIQYF,TRBJ2-4,NA,TRBV7-9,NA
TGTGCCAGCAGCTTACCTATCAATGAGCAGTTCTTC,CASSLPINEQFF,TRBJ2-1,many,TRBV5-5,NA
TGCAGTGCTAGTACAAGTCGGGCAGCTAATTCACCCCTCCACTTT,CSASTSRAANSPLHF,TRBJ1-6,few,TRBV20-1,NA
TGTGCCAGCAGCGTAGCGGCAACGGGAACGGATACGCAGTATTTT,CASSVAATGTDTQYF,TRBJ2-3,many,TRBV9,NA
TGTGCCAGCACCCCGGTACCGGGACAGGGGAACGGGGAGCTGTTTTTT,CASTPVPGQGNGELFF,TRBJ2-2,NA,TRBV28,TRBD1
TGTGCCATCGCACTAGCGGGGGGGTTTGGCGAGCAGTACTTC,CAIALAGGFGEQYF,TRBJ2-7,few,TRBV6-1,TRBD2
TGTGCCAGCAGTTACGACTATGAGTACTACGAGCAGTACTTC,CASSYDYEYYEQYF,TRBJ2-7,few,TRBV6-5,NA
TGTGCCAGCAGCTTAGACGGTGGATACAATGAGCAGTTCTTC,CASSLDGGYNEQFF,TRBJ2-1,many,TRBV7-3,NA
TGCAGTGCTACCCCAGGGGGGATCTATCAGCCCCAGCATTTT,CSATPGGIYQPQHF,TRBJ1-5,few,TRBV20-1,TRBD1
TGTGCCAGCAGCTCGGACACACCTGAGCAGTTCTTC,CASSSDTPEQFF,TRBJ2-1,NA,TRBV7-6,NA
TGTGCCACCAGCACGGGACAGACCTATGGCTACACCTTC,CATSTGQTYGYTF,TRBJ1-2,few,TRBV15,TRBD1
TGCAGTGCTAGAAGGTCCCGGACAGATACGCAGTATTTT,CSARRSRTDTQYF,TRBJ2-3,few,TRBV20-1,NA
TGTGCCAGCAGCTGGGGACGGGGCACTGAAGCTTTCTTT,CASSWGRGTEAFF,TRBJ1-1,NA,TRBV7-9,NA
TGCGCCAGCAGCCTTGTGGCAGGGAAAGACGAGCAGTACTTC,CASSLVAGKDEQYF,TRBJ2-7,NA,TRBV5-1,NA
TGTGCCAGCAGCCAAGTATGGGGGAGGTCAGAAGATACGCAGTATTTT,CASSQVWGRSEDTQYF,TRBJ2-3,few,TRBV3-1,NA
TGTGCCAGCAGCCAAAGGGACAGGGTCTACGAGCAGTACTTC,CASSQRDRVYEQYF,TRBJ2-7,NA,TRBV3-1,TRBD1
TGTGCCAGCAGTTCCGCTGACGGAGGAAGAGAGACCCAGTACTTC,CASSSADGGRETQYF,TRBJ2-5,few,TRBV27,NA
TGTGCCAGCAGCTTAGCGGAAGCCCAGCTAGATACGCAGTATTTT,CASSLAEAQLDTQYF,TRBJ2-3,many,TRBV7-9,NA